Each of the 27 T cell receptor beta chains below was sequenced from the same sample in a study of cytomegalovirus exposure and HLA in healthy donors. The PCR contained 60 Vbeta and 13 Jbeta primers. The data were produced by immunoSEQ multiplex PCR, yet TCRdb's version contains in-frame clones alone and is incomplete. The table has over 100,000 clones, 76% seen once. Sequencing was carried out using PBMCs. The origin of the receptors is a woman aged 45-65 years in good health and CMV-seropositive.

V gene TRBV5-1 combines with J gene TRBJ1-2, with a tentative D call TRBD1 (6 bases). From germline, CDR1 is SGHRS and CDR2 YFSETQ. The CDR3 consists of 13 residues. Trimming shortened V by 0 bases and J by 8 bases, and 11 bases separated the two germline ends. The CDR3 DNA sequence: TGCGCCAGCAGCTTGGAGGGGCAGGGGGGCTACACCTTC. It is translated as CASSLEGQGGYTF. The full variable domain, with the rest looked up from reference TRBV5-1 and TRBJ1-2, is KAGVTQTPRYLIKTRGQQVTLSCSPISGHRSVSWYQQTPGQGLQFLFEYFSETQRNKGNFPGRFSGRQFSNSRSEMNVSTLELGDSALYLCASSLEGQGGYTFGSGTRLTVV.

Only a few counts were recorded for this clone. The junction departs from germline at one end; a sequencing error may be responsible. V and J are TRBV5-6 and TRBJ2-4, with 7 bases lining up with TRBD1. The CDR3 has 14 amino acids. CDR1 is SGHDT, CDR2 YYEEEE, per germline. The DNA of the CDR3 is TGTGCCAGCAGCTTGGTTGTGACAGGGAACAGTCAGTACTTC. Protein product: CASSLVVTGNSQYF.

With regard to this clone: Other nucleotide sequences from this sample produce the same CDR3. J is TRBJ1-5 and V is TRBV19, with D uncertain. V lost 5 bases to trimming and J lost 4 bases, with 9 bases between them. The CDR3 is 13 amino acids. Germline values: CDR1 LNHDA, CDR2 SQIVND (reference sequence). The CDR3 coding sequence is TGTGCCAGTAGTCCCGGTGTTAATCAGCCCCAGCATTTT. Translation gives CASSPGVNQPQHF.

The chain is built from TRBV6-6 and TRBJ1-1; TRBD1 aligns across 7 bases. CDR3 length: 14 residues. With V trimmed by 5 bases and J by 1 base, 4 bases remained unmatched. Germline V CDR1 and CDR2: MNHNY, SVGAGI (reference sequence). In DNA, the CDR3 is TGTGCCAGCAGTACCCACAGGGGGAACACTGAAGCTTTCTTT. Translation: CASSTHRGNTEAFF.

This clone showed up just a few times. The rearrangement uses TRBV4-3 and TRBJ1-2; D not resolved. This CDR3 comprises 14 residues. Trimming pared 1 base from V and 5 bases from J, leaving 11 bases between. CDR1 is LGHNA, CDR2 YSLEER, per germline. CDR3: CASSQGNPGYGYTF. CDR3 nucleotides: TGCGCCAGCAGCCAAGGGAACCCCGGGTATGGCTACACCTTC.

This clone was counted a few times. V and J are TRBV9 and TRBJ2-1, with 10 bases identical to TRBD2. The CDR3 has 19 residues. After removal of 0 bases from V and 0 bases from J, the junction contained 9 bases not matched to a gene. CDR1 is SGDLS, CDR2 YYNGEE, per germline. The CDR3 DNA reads TGTGCCAGCAGCGTAGCTAGCGGGAGTCTCTTCGGCTCCTACAATGAGCAGTTCTTC. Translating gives CASSVASGSLFGSYNEQFF.

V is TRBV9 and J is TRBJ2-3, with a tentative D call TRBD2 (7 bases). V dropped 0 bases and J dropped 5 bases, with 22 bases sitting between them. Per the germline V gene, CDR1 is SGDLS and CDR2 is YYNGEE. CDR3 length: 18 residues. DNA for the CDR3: TGTGCCAGCAGCGTAGGGTCTAACGGGGGGCTCGGTGGAGATACGCAGTATTTT. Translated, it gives CASSVGSNGGLGGDTQYF.

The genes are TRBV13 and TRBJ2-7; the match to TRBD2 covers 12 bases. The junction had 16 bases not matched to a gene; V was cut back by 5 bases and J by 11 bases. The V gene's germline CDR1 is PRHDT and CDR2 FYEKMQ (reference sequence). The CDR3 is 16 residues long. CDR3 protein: CASSEGASGGAEGKYF. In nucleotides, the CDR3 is TGTGCCAGCAGCGAGGGGGCTAGCGGGGGGGCCGAGGGGAAGTACTTC.

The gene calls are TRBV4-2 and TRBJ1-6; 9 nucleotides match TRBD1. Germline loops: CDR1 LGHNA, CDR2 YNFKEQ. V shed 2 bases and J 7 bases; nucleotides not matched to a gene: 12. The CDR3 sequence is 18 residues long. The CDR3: CASSQKTRGGQGNSPLHF. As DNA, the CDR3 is TGTGCCAGCAGCCAAAAGACCCGGGGGGGACAGGGCAATTCACCCCTCCACTTT.

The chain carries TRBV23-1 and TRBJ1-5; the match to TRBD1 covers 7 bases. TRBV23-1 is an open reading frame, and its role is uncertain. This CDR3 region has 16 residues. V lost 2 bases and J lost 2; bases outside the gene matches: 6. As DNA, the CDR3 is TGCGCCAGCAGTCAACGATCCGGGACAGGCAATCAGCCCCAGCATTTT. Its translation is CASSQRSGTGNQPQHF.

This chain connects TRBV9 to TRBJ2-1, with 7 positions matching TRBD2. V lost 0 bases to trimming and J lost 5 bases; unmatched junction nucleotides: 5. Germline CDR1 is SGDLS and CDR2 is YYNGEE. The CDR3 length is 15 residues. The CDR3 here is CASSVGGGLHNEQFF. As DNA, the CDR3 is TGTGCCAGCAGCGTAGGGGGGGGTCTCCACAATGAGCAGTTCTTC.

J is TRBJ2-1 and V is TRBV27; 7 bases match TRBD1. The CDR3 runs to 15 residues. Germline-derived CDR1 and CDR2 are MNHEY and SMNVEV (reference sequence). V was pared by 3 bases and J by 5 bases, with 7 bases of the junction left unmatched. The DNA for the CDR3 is TGTGCCAGCAGTTTGGAAGGGGGCCAGCACAATGAGCAGTTCTTC. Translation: CASSLEGGQHNEQFF.

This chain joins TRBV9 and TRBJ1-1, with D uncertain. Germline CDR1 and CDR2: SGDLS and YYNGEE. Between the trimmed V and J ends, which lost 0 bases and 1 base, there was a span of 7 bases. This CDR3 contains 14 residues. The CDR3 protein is CASSVGQSNTEAFF. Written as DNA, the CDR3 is TGTGCCAGCAGCGTAGGTCAATCGAACACTGAAGCTTTCTTT.

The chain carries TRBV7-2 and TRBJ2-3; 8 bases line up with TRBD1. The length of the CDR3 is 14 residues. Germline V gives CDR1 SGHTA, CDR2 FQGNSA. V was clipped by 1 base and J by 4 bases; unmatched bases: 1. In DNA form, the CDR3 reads TGTGCCAGCAGCTTAGGGACAGGGTCAGATACGCAGTATTTT. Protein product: CASSLGTGSDTQYF.

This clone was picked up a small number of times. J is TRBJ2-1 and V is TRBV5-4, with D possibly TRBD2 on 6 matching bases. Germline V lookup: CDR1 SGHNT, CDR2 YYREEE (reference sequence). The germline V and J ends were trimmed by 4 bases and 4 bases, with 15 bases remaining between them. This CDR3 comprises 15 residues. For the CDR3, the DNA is TGTGCCAGCAGCCGGGACTCACAAATTTACAATGAGCAGTTCTTC. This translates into CASSRDSQIYNEQFF.

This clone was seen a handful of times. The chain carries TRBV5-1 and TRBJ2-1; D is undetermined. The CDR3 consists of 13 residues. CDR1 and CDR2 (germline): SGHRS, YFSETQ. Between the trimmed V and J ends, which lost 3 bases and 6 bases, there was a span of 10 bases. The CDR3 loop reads CASSYHSGNEQFF. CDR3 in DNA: TGCGCCAGCAGCTACCATAGTGGCAATGAGCAGTTCTTC.

CDR3: CASSVGGGASDTQYF. The CDR3 coding sequence is TGTGCCAGCAGCGTAGGCGGGGGGGCGTCCGATACGCAGTATTTT. V and J are TRBV9 and TRBJ2-3, with 9 bases matching TRBD2. V lost 0 bases to trimming and J lost 6 bases; unmatched junction nucleotides: 5. Germline assignment: CDR1 SGDLS and CDR2 YYNGEE. CDR3 length: 15 residues.

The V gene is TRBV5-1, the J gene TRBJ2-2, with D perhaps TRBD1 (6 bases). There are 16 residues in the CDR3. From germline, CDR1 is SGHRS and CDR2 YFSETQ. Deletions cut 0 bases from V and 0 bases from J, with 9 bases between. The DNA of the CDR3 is TGCGCCAGCAGCTTGGAGCAGGGGTCGAACACCGGGGAGCTGTTTTTT. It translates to CASSLEQGSNTGELFF.

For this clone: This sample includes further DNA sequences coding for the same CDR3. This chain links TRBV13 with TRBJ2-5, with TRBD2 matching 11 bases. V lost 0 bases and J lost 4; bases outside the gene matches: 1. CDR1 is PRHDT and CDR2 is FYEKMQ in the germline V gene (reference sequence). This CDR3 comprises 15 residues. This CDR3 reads CASSLGLAGGETQYF. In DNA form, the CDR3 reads TGTGCCAGCAGCTTAGGGCTAGCGGGAGGAGAGACCCAGTACTTC.

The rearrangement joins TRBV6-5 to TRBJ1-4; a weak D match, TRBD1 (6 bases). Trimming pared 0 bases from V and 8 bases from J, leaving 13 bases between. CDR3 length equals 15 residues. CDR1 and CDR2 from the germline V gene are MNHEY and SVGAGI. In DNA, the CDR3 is TGTGCCAGCAGTTACTCCCGGGACCAGGGGGAAAAACTGTTTTTT. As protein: CASSYSRDQGEKLFF.

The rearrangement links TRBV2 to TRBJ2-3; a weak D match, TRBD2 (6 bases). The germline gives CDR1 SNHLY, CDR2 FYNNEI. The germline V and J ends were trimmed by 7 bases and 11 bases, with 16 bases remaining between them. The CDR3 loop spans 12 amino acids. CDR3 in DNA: TGTGCCAGCACGGTAGGCGGGATGGGGCAGTATTTT. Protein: CASTVGGMGQYF.

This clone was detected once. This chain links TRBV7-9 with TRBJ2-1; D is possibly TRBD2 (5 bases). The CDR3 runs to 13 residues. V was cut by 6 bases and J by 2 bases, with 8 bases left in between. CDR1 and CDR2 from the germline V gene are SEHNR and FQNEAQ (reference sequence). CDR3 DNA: TGTGCCAGCAGTACGGGGACCTACAATGAGCAGTTCTTC. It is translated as CASSTGTYNEQFF.

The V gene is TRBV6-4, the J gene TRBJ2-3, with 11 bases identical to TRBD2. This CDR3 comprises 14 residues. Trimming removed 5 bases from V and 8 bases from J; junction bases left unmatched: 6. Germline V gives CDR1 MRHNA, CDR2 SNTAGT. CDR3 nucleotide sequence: TGTGCCAGCAGTTTACTAGCGGGAGTAGGTACGCAGTATTTT. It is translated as CASSLLAGVGTQYF.

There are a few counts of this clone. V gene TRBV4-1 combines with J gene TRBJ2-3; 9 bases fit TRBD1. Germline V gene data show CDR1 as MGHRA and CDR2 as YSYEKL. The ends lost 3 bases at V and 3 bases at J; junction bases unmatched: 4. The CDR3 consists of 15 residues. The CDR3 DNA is TGCGCCAGCAGCCAGCGGGACAGGGAAACAGATACGCAGTATTTT. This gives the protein CASSQRDRETDTQYF.

CDR3 sequence reads: CASSLNAQGAGTGELFF. CDR3 nucleotide sequence: TGTGCCAGCAGCTTAAATGCCCAGGGGGCAGGGACCGGGGAGCTGTTTTTT. The V call is TRBV7-2, the J call TRBJ2-2, with TRBD1 matching 8 bases. The junction had 10 bases not matched to a gene; V was cut back by 2 bases and J by 5 bases. The CDR3 loop spans 17 amino acids. CDR1 SGHTA and CDR2 FQGNSA come from the germline V gene. Complete variable domain (other parts from reference TRBV7-2 and TRBJ2-2): GAGVSQSPSNKVTEKGKDVELRCDPISGHTALYWYRQSLGQGLEFLIYFQGNSAPDKSGLPSDRFSAERTGGSVSTLTIQRTQQEDSAVYLCASSLNAQGAGTGELFFGEGSRLTVL.

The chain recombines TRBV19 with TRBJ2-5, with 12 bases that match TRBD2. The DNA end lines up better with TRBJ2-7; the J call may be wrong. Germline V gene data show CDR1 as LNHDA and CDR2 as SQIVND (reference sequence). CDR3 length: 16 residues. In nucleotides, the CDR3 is TGTGCCAGTAGTTCTCGACTAGCGGGAGACCCCTACGAGCAGTACTTC. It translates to CASSSRLAGDPYEQYF.

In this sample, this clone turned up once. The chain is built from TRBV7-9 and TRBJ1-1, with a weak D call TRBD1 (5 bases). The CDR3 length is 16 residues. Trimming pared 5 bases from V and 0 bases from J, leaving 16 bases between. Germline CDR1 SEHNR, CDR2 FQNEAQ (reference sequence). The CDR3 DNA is TGTGCCAGCAGCCCTACTGGACATGGGATGAACACTGAAGCTTTCTTT. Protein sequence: CASSPTGHGMNTEAFF.